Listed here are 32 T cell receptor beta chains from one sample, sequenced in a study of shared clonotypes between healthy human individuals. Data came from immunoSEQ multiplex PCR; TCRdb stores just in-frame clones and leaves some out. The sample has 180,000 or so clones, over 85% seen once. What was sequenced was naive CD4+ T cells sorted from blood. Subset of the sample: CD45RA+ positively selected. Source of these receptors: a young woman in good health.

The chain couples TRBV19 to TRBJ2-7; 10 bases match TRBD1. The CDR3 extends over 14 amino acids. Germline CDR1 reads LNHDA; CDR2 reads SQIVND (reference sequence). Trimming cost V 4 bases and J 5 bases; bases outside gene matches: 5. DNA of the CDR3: TGTGCCAGTAGTACAGGACAGGGGGAGCACGAGCAGTACTTC. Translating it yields CASSTGQGEHEQYF.

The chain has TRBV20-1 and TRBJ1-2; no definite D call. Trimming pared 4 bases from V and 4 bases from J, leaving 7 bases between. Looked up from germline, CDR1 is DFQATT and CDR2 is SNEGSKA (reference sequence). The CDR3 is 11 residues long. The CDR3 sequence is CSATRFYGYTF. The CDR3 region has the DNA TGCAGTGCTACCCGCTTCTATGGCTACACCTTC.

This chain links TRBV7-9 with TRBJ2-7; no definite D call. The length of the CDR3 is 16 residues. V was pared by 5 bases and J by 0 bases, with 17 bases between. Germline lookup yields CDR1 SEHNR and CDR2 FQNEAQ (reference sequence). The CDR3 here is CASSPGRWLVSYEQYF. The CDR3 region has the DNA TGTGCCAGCAGCCCCGGCAGGTGGCTGGTCTCCTACGAGCAGTACTTC. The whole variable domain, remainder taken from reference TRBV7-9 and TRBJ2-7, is DTGVSQNPRHKITKRGQNVTFRCDPISEHNRLYWYRQTLGQGPEFLTYFQNEAQLEKSRLLSDRFSAERPKGSFSTLEIQRTEQGDSAMYLCASSPGRWLVSYEQYFGPGTRLTVT.

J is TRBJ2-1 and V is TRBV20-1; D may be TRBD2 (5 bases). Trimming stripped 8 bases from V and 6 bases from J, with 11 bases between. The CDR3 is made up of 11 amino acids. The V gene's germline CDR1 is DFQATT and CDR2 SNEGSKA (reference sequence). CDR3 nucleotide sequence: TGCAGTAGCACACGGGGCAATGAGCAGTTCTTC. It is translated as CSSTRGNEQFF.

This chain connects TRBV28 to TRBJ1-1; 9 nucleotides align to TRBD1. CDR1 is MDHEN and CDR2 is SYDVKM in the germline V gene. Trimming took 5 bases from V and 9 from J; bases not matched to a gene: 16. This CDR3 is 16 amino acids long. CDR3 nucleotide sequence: TGTGCCAGCAGTCTCAACCCCGCCGGGACAGGGAAGAAAGCTTTCTTT. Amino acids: CASSLNPAGTGKKAFF.

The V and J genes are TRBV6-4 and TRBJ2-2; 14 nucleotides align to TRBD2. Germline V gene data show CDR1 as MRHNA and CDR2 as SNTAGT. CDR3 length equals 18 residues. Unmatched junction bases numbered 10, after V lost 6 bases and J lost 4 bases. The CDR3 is CASSRLAGGPQGTGELFF. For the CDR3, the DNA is TGTGCCAGCAGCCGACTAGCGGGAGGGCCTCAGGGCACCGGGGAGCTGTTTTTT.

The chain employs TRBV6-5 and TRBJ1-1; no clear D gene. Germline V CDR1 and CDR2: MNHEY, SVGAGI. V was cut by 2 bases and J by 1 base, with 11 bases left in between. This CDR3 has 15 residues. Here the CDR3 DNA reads TGTGCCAGCAGTTACGAGGGTATGGCGAACACTGAAGCTTTCTTT. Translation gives CASSYEGMANTEAFF.

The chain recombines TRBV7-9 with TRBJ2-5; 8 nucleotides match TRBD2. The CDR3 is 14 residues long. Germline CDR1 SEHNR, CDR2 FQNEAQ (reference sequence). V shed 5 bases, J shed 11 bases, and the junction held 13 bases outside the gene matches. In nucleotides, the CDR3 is TGTGCCAGCAGCAATAGCGGGGACCTACGAGAGCAGTACTTC. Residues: CASSNSGDLREQYF.

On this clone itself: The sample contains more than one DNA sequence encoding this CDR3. The CDR3 spells CASSSSRAYEQYF. The CDR3, as DNA: TGTGCCAGCAGTTCTAGTCGAGCCTACGAGCAGTACTTC. The chain links TRBV28 to TRBJ2-7; D is unresolved. Looked up from germline, CDR1 is MDHEN and CDR2 is SYDVKM. The ends were cut back, 4 bases at V and 2 bases at J, with 9 bases in the middle. This CDR3 spans 13 amino acids.

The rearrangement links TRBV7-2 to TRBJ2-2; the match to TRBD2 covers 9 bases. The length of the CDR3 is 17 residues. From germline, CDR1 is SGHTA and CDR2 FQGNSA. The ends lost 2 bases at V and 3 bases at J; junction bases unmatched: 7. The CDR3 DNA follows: TGTGCCAGCAGCTTACACACTGGCGGGAGGGACACCGGGGAGCTGTTTTTT. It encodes CASSLHTGGRDTGELFF. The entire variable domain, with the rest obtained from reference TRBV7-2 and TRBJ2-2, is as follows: GAGVSQSPSNKVTEKGKDVELRCDPISGHTALYWYRQSLGQGLEFLIYFQGNSAPDKSGLPSDRFSAERTGGSVSTLTIQRTQQEDSAVYLCASSLHTGGRDTGELFFGEGSRLTVL.

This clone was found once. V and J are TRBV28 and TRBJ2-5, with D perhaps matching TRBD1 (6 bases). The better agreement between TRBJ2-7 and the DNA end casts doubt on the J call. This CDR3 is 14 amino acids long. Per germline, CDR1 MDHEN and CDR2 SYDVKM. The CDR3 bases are TGTGCCAGCAGTTTATCGGACAGACCCTACGAGCAGTACTTC. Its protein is CASSLSDRPYEQYF.

The CDR3 spells CASSLGTVPGNTIYF. CDR3 sequence (DNA): TGTGCCAGCTCACTCGGGACAGTCCCTGGAAACACCATATATTTT. The chain has TRBV18 and TRBJ1-3; 7 positions match TRBD1. V dropped 4 bases and J dropped 2; count of bases not matched to a gene: 5. The length of the CDR3 is 15 residues. Germline-derived CDR1 and CDR2 are KGHSH and LQKENI.

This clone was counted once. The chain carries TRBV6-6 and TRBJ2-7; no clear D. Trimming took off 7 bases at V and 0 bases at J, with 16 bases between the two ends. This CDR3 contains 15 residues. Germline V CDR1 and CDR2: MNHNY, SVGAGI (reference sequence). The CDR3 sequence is CASKEDGISSYEQYF. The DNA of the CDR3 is TGTGCCAGCAAAGAGGATGGAATCAGCTCCTACGAGCAGTACTTC.

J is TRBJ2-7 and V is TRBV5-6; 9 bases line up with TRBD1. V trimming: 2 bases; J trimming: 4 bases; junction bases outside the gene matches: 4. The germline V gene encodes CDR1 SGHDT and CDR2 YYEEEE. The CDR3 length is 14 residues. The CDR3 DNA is TGTGCCAGCAGCTTTGAGACAGGGGGGTACGAGCAGTACTTC. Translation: CASSFETGGYEQYF.

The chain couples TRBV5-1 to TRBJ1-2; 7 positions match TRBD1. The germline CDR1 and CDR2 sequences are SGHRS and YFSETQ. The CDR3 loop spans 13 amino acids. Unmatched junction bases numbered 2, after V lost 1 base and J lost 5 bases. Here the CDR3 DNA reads TGCGCCAGCAGCTTGTTACAGGGGTATGGCTACACCTTC. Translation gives CASSLLQGYGYTF.

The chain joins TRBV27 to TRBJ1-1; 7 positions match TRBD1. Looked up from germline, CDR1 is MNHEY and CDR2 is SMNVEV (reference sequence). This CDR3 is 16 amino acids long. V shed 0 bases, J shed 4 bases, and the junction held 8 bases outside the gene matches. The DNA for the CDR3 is TGTGCCAGCAGTTTATCGACGACAGGGTGGGGCACTGAAGCTTTCTTT. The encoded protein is CASSLSTTGWGTEAFF.

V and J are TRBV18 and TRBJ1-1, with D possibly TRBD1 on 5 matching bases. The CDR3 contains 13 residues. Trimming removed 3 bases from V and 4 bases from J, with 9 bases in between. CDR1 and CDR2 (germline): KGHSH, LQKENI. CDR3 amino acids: CASSPDSITEAFF. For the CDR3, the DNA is TGTGCCAGCTCACCCGACAGCATCACTGAAGCTTTCTTT.

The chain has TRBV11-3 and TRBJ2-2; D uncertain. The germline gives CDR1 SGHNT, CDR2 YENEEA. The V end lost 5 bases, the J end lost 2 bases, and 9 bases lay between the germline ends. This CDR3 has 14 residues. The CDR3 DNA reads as TGTGCCAGCAGCAGGGCCTTAAACACCGGGGAGCTGTTTTTT. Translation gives CASSRALNTGELFF. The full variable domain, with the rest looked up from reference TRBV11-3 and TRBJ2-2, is EAGVVQSPRYKIIEKKQPVAFWCNPISGHNTLYWYLQNLGQGPELLIRYENEEAVDDSQLPKDRFSAERLKGVDSTLKIQPAELGDSAVYLCASSRALNTGELFFGEGSRLTVL.

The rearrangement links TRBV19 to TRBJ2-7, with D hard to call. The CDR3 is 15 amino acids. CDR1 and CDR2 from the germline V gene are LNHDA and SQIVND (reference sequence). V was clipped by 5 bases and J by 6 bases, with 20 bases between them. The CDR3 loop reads CASSPTFAGFGEQYF. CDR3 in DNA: TGTGCCAGTAGTCCAACCTTCGCTGGGTTTGGCGAGCAGTACTTC.

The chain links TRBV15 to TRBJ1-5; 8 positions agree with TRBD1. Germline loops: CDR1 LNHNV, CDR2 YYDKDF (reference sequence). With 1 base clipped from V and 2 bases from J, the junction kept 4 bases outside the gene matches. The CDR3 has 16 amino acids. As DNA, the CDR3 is TGTGCCACCAGCAGAGGACAGGGGTTAGGCAATCAGCCCCAGCATTTT. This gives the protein CATSRGQGLGNQPQHF.

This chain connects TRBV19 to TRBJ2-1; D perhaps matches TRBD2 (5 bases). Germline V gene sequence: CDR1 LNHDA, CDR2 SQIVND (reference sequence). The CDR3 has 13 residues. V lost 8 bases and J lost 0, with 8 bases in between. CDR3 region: CASGLSSYNEQFF. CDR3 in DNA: TGTGCCAGTGGACTGAGCTCCTACAATGAGCAGTTCTTC.

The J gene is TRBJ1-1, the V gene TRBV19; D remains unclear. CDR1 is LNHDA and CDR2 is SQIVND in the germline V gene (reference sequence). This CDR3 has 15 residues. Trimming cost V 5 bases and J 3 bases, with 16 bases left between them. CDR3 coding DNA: TGTGCCAGTAGTGTTACTGGGGTCCCTTACACTGAAGCTTTCTTT. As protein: CASSVTGVPYTEAFF.

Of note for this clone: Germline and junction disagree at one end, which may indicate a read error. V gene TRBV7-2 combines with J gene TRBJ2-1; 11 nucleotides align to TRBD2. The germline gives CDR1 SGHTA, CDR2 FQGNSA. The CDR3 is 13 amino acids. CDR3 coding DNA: TGTGCCAGCAGGTTAGCGGGAGGGGCTGAGCAGTTCTTC. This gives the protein CASRLAGGAEQFF.

CDR3 DNA: TGTGCCAGTAGGCTCGGACAGGGTCTGAACACTGAAGCTTTCTTT. Its translation is CASRLGQGLNTEAFF. The genes are TRBV19 and TRBJ1-1, with TRBD1 matching 8 bases. With V trimmed by 6 bases and J by 0 bases, 6 bases remained unmatched. The CDR3 extends over 15 amino acids. Germline CDR1 LNHDA, CDR2 SQIVND (reference sequence). The whole variable domain, remainder taken from reference TRBV19 and TRBJ1-1, is DGGITQSPKYLFRKEGQNVTLSCEQNLNHDAMYWYRQDPGQGLRLIYYSQIVNDFQKGDIAEGYSVSREKKESFPLTVTSAQKNPTAFYLCASRLGQGLNTEAFFGQGTRLTVV.

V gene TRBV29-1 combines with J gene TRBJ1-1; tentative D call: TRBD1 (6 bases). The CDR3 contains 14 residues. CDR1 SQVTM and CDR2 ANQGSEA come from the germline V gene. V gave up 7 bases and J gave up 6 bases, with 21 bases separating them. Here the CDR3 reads CSARLAQGLSEAFF. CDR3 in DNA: TGCAGCGCCCGGCTGGCGCAGGGGCTCTCTGAAGCTTTCTTT.

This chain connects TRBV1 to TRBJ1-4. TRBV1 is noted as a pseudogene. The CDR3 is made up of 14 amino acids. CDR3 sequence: CTSSQQREGEKLFF. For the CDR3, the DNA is TGCACCAGCAGCCAACAACGGGAAGGGGAAAAACTGTTTTTT.

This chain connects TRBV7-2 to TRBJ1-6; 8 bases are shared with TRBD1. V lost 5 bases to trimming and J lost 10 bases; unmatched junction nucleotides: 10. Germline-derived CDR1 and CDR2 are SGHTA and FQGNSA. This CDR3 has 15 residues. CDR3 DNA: TGTGCCAGCAGCCGAATAACAGGGGGTGGCTCACCCCTCCACTTT. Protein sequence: CASSRITGGGSPLHF.

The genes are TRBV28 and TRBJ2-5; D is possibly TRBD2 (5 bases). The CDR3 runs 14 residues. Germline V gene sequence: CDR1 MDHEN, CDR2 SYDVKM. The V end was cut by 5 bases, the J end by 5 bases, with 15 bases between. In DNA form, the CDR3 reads TGTGCCAGCAGTCACGGACCATCGGGGGAGACCCAGTACTTC. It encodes CASSHGPSGETQYF.

The CDR3: CASSLNPGSSYEQYF. DNA of the CDR3: TGCGCCAGCAGCTTGAACCCAGGGAGCTCCTACGAGCAGTACTTC. This chain connects TRBV5-1 to TRBJ2-7; the D call may be TRBD1 or TRBD2 (5 bases each). CDR3 length: 15 amino acids. Germline loops: CDR1 SGHRS, CDR2 YFSETQ. V was shortened by 1 base and J by 0 bases, with 11 bases between the two germline ends.

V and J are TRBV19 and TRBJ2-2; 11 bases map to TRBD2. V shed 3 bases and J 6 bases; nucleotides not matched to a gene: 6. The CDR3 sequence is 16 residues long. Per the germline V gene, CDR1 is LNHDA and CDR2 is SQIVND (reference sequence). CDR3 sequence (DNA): TGTGCCAGTAGTATCCGAACTAGCGGGAGTTCCGGGGAGCTGTTTTTT. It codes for CASSIRTSGSSGELFF.

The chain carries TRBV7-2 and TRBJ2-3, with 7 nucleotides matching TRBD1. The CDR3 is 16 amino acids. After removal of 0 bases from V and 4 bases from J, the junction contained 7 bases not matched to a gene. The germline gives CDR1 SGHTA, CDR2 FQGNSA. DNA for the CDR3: TGTGCCAGCAGCTTAGCCAGACAGGGCATTTCAGATACGCAGTATTTT. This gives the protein CASSLARQGISDTQYF.

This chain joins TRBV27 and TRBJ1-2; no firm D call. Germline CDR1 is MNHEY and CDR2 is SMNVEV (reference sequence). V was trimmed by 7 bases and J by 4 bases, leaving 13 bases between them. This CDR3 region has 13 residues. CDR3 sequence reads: CASKWQVIYGYTF. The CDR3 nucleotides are TGTGCCAGCAAGTGGCAGGTCATCTATGGCTACACCTTC.